This is a list of T cell receptor beta chains from one sample in a study of cytotoxic CD8 clonotypes in ibrutinib-treated CLL. TCRdb's table, derived via immunoSEQ multiplex PCR, lists solely in-frame clones and lacks some. Here the sample spans about 300,000 clones, 67% being singletons. Sequenced here: PBMCs, sampled after 36 months of ibrutinib treatment. Receptor source: a human donor with chronic lymphocytic leukemia. Both conserved end residues are part of each CDR3. D genes are given only for firm matches. The size entry is marked missing in some rows and otherwise reads once, few, many or a size class.

clone size: few
J gene: TRBJ2-2
V gene: TRBV9
D gene: TRBD1
CDR3 DNA: TGTGCCAGCAGCGTAGGTAGGACAGGGCGGACCGGGGAGCTGTTTTTT
CDR3 protein: CASSVGRTGRTGELFF

clone size: once
J gene: TRBJ2-1
V gene: TRBV7-8
D gene: .
CDR3 DNA: TGTGCCAGCAGCCAAATACATGAGCAGTTCTTC
CDR3 protein: CASSQIHEQFF

clone size: .
J gene: TRBJ2-7
V gene: TRBV19
D gene: .
CDR3 DNA: TGTGCCAGTATATCGTCAGGGCAGGAGGGTTCCGGGCAGTACTTC
CDR3 protein: CASISSGQEGSGQYF

clone size: .
J gene: TRBJ2-1
V gene: TRBV2
D gene: .
CDR3 DNA: TGTGCCAGCAGTGTGGGTCGGGCCTACAATGAGCAGTTCTTC
CDR3 protein: CASSVGRAYNEQFF

clone size: .
J gene: TRBJ2-6
V gene: TRBV9
D gene: .
CDR3 DNA: TGTGCCAGCAGCGTAGGGGTTGGGGCCAACGTCCTGACTTTC
CDR3 protein: CASSVGVGANVLTF

clone size: few
J gene: TRBJ1-1
V gene: TRBV2
D gene: .
CDR3 DNA: TGTGCCAGCAGAATCGACAGGAACACTGAAGCTTTCTTT
CDR3 protein: CASRIDRNTEAFF

clone size: .
J gene: TRBJ1-1
V gene: TRBV19
D gene: TRBD1
CDR3 DNA: TGTGCCAGTAGTTTACAGGGGCCGAACACTGAAGCTTTCTTT
CDR3 protein: CASSLQGPNTEAFF

clone size: .
J gene: TRBJ1-1
V gene: TRBV19
D gene: .
CDR3 DNA: TGTGCCAGTAGTATAGGGGTTAACGCTTTCTTT
CDR3 protein: CASSIGVNAFF

clone size: few
J gene: TRBJ1-1
V gene: TRBV7-9
D gene: .
CDR3 DNA: TGTGCCAGCAGTCCCTCCCCTGAAGCTTTCTTT
CDR3 protein: CASSPSPEAFF

clone size: .
J gene: TRBJ2-1
V gene: TRBV9
D gene: .
CDR3 DNA: TGTGCCAGCAGCGTAGCGTGGGGCGGGAACAATGAGCAGTTCTTC
CDR3 protein: CASSVAWGGNNEQFF

clone size: .
J gene: TRBJ1-5
V gene: TRBV28
D gene: .
CDR3 DNA: TGTGCCAGCAGTTGGGCGGTTCGTCAGCCCCAGCATTTT
CDR3 protein: CASSWAVRQPQHF

clone size: .
J gene: TRBJ2-2
V gene: TRBV6-6
D gene: .
CDR3 DNA: TGTGCCAGCAGCTACTACACCGGGGAGCTGTTTTTT
CDR3 protein: CASSYYTGELFF

clone size: .
J gene: TRBJ1-3
V gene: TRBV7-9
D gene: .
CDR3 DNA: TGTGCCAGCAGCTTAATCGTCGTCGGAAACACCATATATTTT
CDR3 protein: CASSLIVVGNTIYF

clone size: .
J gene: TRBJ1-3
V gene: TRBV5-6
D gene: .
CDR3 DNA: TGTGCCAGCAGCTATGACGGGCCGAACTCTGGAAACACCATATATTTT
CDR3 protein: CASSYDGPNSGNTIYF

clone size: .
J gene: TRBJ2-1
V gene: TRBV27
D gene: TRBD2
CDR3 DNA: TGTGCCAGCAGTGCTAGCGGGGGACTCGGTTACAATGAGCAGTTCTTC
CDR3 protein: CASSASGGLGYNEQFF

clone size: few
J gene: TRBJ2-7
V gene: TRBV19
D gene: .
CDR3 DNA: TGTGCCAGTAGTATCACAGTCAGCTACGAGCAGTACTTC
CDR3 protein: CASSITVSYEQYF

clone size: .
J gene: TRBJ1-2
V gene: TRBV5-1
D gene: .
CDR3 DNA: TGCGCCAGCAGCTTGGCAGGGACTAACTATGGCTACACCTTC
CDR3 protein: CASSLAGTNYGYTF